The 3 T cell receptor beta chains given below trace back to one sample, sequenced in a study of CD8 T cells in ankylosing spondylitis. Each CDR3 protein gets one entry after TCRdb re-called the 5' RACE reads with MiXCR. The profile shows about 240,000 distinct CDR3 sequences, 7.5% to 9% of them singletons. The specimen was blood, either unsorted or a sorted T cell fraction (not recorded which). The source of these receptors is a male donor with ankylosing spondylitis or in good health (not recorded which).

This clonotype was recorded at least ten times. The chain is built from TRBV15 and TRBJ1-2, with D possibly being TRBD1 (5 bases). CDR1 is LNHNV, CDR2 YYDKDF, per germline (reference sequence). This CDR3 is built from 14 residues. V was shortened by 1 base and J by 6 bases, with 12 bases between the two germline ends. Here the CDR3 reads CATSRGSGWNGYTF. The DNA of the CDR3 is TGTGCCACCAGCAGAGGATCAGGGTGGAATGGCTACACCTTC. Filled out from reference TRBV15 and TRBJ1-2, the complete variable domain reads DAMVIQNPRYQVTQFGKPVTLSCSQTLNHNVMYWYQQKSSQAPKLLFHYYDKDFNNEADTPDNFQSRRPNTSFCFLDIRSPGLGDTAMYLCATSRGSGWNGYTFGSGTRLTVV.

This clonotype has ten or more counts. V usage is TRBV5-1 and J usage is TRBJ1-2; D unresolved. Germline values: CDR1 SGHRS, CDR2 YFSETQ. Trimming took off 0 bases at V and 4 bases at J, with 10 bases between the two ends. The CDR3 runs to 14 residues. CDR3 amino acids: CASSLVPIGYGYTF. The DNA of the CDR3 is TGCGCCAGCAGCTTGGTGCCAATCGGCTATGGCTACACCTTC.

This clonotype was counted at least ten times. The V gene is TRBV7-2, the J gene TRBJ2-3; D ambiguous. Looked up from germline, CDR1 is SGHTA and CDR2 is FQGNSA. The CDR3 extends over 15 amino acids. V was pared by 2 bases and J by 2 bases, with 11 bases between. The DNA of the CDR3 is TGTGCCAGCAGCTTAAGGAGCTATTCCACAGATACGCAGTATTTT. It codes for CASSLRSYSTDTQYF. Combining the CDR3 with reference TRBV7-2 and TRBJ2-3 gives the whole variable domain GAGVSQSPSNKVTEKGKDVELRCDPISGHTALYWYRQSLGQGLEFLIYFQGNSAPDKSGLPSDRFSAERTGGSVSTLTIQRTQQEDSAVYLCASSLRSYSTDTQYFGPGTRLTVL.